This T cell receptor (beta chain) was sequenced in a study of neurological immune-mediated disorders. Whole-study results and caveats: Association of the multiple sclerosis repertoire cluster with clinical or MRI features was not observed for any feature. None of the CDR3 amino acid sequences in expanded clones turned up in more than one subject, which points to private repertoires in all groups.

This clonotype was observed once. What it recognizes is unknown. The junction departs from the called germline gene at one end, perhaps through a read error. The unsorted libraries originated from 2 million PBMCs kept at -80 C. With 10-nucleotide random UMIs, 5'RACE was used to make the cDNA. TCRdb reanalysed the 5' RACE reads using MiXCR and keeps one entry per CDR3 protein. The repertoire includes some 57,000 distinct CDR3 sequences, 4% to 6% of them detected once, and approximately 3.2% sits in the top ten. The CDR3 sequence is 15 residues long. Germline values: CDR1 MNHNY, CDR2 SVGAGI (reference sequence).

Material for sequencing was PBMCs. The sequence was obtained from a woman aged 50 to 60 with multiple sclerosis. The V gene is TRBV6-6, the J gene TRBJ1-6, with D unresolved. Written as DNA, the CDR3 is TGTGCCAACAGATCCCAGAGCTCCTATAATTCACCCCTCAACTTT. Its translation is CANRSQSSYNSPLNF.